This T cell receptor beta chain emerged from a study of cytomegalovirus exposure and HLA in healthy donors (dated by TCRdb to 2017 to 2019). Regarding the research as a whole: An earlier analysis of 587 of the donors reported roughly 300 Gb of sequence data and around 110 million unique TCR beta sequences obtained from about 200 million T cells. About 300 gigabases of sequencing data and 80 million or so unique TCR sequences were included in an early release covering roughly 700 HLA-typed donors. Of the approximately 400 genotyped donors, less than 90% were placed in the genetic ancestry cluster associated with self-reported Caucasian donors. The study aimed to test whether signatures of past pathogen exposure could be identified by cataloging public T cell receptors. The study used immunosequencing to profile the T cell repertoires of 666 subjects and linked those repertoires to cytomegalovirus serostatus. Along with the approximately 650-subject first cohort, a separate validation cohort of around 120 different subjects was used. High-throughput TCR immunosequencing, statistical association of individual TCRs with disease status, and machine learning were combined to predict cytomegalovirus infection status. A later analysis re-analyzed previously published TCR beta repertoires from several hundred donors and added high-resolution HLA genotyping to study TCR occurrence patterns. Rather than drawing on any new phenotypic data, the later analysis identified candidate immune exposures from TCR beta sequences and the way those sequences occurred across donors. In an earlier analysis of roughly 600 of the donors, high-throughput TCR beta sequencing was used to judge whether each TCR beta V gene segment behaved as functional or pseudogenic. Donor age, sex, ethnicity and CMV serostatus were compiled alongside the repertoire data. In a later genetic analysis, genome-wide SNP genotypes for about 55% of the roughly 700 donors were used, and that subset was treated as a discovery cohort. Every repertoire in the discovery cohort had been generated on one and the same sequencing platform. Both class I and class II loci were covered by HLA typing, at four-digit resolution. Typing coverage differed by locus: A, B, C, DRB1 and DQB1 were typed in roughly 620-640 donors, DQA1 in about 560, DPA1 in around 600, and DPB1 in 472. Five DR-DQ haplotypes were treated as single units for association and clustering because of strong linkage in the cohort. On average, roughly 200,000 unique TCR beta nucleotide sequences were sequenced per donor among some 430 genotyped donors of the cohort, with roughly 20% of those sequences being non-productive.

Based on the germline V gene (reference sequence), the CDR1 and CDR2 sequences are LNHDA and SQIVND. Inclusive of the bounding cysteine and phenylalanine, the CDR3 is 15 residues long. CDR3 DNA is the only sequence kept; it has 45 bases, read in frame from the first base. V is pared back by 3 bases and J by 1 base, with 11 bases lying between the germline termini. The cohort comprised 666 healthy bone marrow donors. At the time of sampling, every cohort member was nominally healthy, though immune exposures that went unrecorded were likely present. The donor was CMV seropositive and was included in the group of 270 or so seropositive cohort members. Every donor gave a peripheral blood sample, and the peripheral blood mononuclear cells from that sample were used for TCR beta sequencing. Genomic DNA was extracted from the blood cell samples with the Qiagen DNeasy Blood Extraction Kit. A note on this clone: It lacks a known antigen. No much larger clonotype is one base removed from it; base qualities were not supplied.

Paper-wide results and their limitations: An earlier analysis of roughly 570 of the donors showed that most TCR beta V segments appeared in productive rearrangements either about 90% or about 30% of the time, which broadly matched IMGT annotations. In a later genetic analysis, a missense DCLRE1C variant was associated with V-gene and J-gene trimming of TCR beta chains, and the association was replicated in an independent cohort. Most TCR sequences were seen in very few donors, while some public TCRs were found in many individuals. A later analysis found that most CMV-associated TCR beta chains appeared HLA-restricted, with HLA associations seemingly driven largely by CMV exposure. In vitro tests confirmed that three of the cytomegalovirus-associated TCR beta chains recognize cytomegalovirus antigens. According to the authors, the approach could potentially be generalized to other disease states and immunological phenotypes. In a later analysis, HLA-associated TCR beta chains showed more clonal expansion and lower generation probabilities than non-associated chains that were equally common. The only immune exposure information available for the cohort was CMV serostatus. Specific HLA alleles were associated with 16,951 TCR beta sequences at a false discovery rate of 0.05 in a later analysis. When HLA alleles, especially DR and DQ, strongly co-occurred, attributing TCR associations to individual alleles was difficult. A further reported finding was that TCR beta sequences accurately predicted the HLA-A and HLA-B alleles for most subjects in the first cohort. The sequencing pipeline was judged likely to have produced a cluster of highly shared sequence variants as a technical artifact. The classifier was reported to diagnose cytomegalovirus status with high specificity and sensitivity in both the original cohort and the validation cohort. Linkage disequilibrium might explain the correlated functional status among segregating V segments, but an unknown experimental factor could not be ruled out. Because HLA typing was missing for some donors at each locus, association tests included only the typed subset. In the study, 150 to 200 TCR beta chains were listed as associated with cytomegalovirus. The 87-base-pair reads could not distinguish some IMGT-functional V segments, including TRBV6-2 and TRBV6-3, so those segments were excluded. According to a later analysis, parvovirus B19, influenza, CMV and Epstein-Barr virus appeared linked to several top co-occurrence clusters. A later analysis found that TCR association rates varied across HLA loci, with DRB1 alleles showing the most associated TCRs and HLA-C alleles the fewest. A later genetic analysis reported fewer N-insertions in productive TCRs among donors in an Asian-associated ancestry cluster than the roughly 650-donor mean. Presence/absence analyses assumed roughly uniform sequencing depth across donors, an assumption that may not hold. The cohort was sequenced for TCR beta chains only, and without alpha or paired-chain data the features that could be detected were limited. The earlier analysis of 450 to 700 of the donors excluded fewer than 20 rarely observed V segments, including chromosome 9 orphons, because counts were too low.

Libraries were constructed by the immunoSEQ multiplex PCR assay. For the multiplex PCR, a mixture combining 60 forward primers for TCR Vbeta segments and 13 reverse primers for TCR Jbeta segments was used. A multiplex PCR assay on genomic DNA amplified the CDR3 region of rearranged TCR beta genes. The Illumina HiSeq System was used to sequence the amplified TCR beta libraries as 87-base-pair reads. The authors processed their data as follows. Across the 670 or so repertoires, a later analysis counted some 81 million unique TCR beta chains, 9.5 million to 13 million of which were shared by at least two donors. A nearest-neighbor algorithm error-corrected the raw reads and collapsed the reads into unique sequences, merging closely related sequences to remove PCR and sequencing errors. CDR3 sequences were aligned to IMGT reference sequences to assign V, D and J gene segments. For a sequence to be retained, a match of at least six nucleotides was required to both a V gene segment and a J gene segment. Rearrangements were called productive when the CDR3 lacked stop codons and stayed in frame with V and J; all others were non-productive. Following IMGT convention, CDR3 was defined as the stretch from the second conserved V-encoded cysteine up to the conserved J-encoded phenylalanine. In an earlier analysis of more than 550 of the donors, sequences lacking an unambiguous match to a single V gene segment were excluded. An earlier analysis of 587 of the donors classified V segments as functional when productive rearrangements were above 56.7% and as segregating when the standard deviation between donors was above 5%. A statistical classification framework was developed to diagnose cytomegalovirus status using the catalog of TCR beta chain sequences. In a later analysis, TCR nucleotide sequences were compared against IMGT/GENE-DB human TR gene sequences so that V and J genes could be assigned. A later analysis assigned CDR3 sequences and most-parsimonious VDJ recombination scenarios with the TCRdist pipeline. In a later analysis, each TCR beta chain was defined by its CDR3 amino acid sequence together with its V-gene family, and reads lacking a unique V-gene family were excluded. As a way to deal with suspected cross-contamination and a sequencing artifact, a later analysis dropped 500 to 700 nucleotide sequences that were highly shared and had low generation probability. In a later analysis, a clonal expansion index was calculated for each public chain from normalized within-repertoire ranks of inferred template counts. A later analysis computed generation probabilities with a VDJ recombination model fitted to out-of-frame rearrangements, and checked the results against IGoR. Hypergeometric tests were used in a later analysis to score TCR-TCR, TCR-HLA and TCR-CMV co-occurrence, with a repertoire-size bias correction applied to the TCR pairs. A later analysis estimated false discovery rates by permuting HLA or CMV assignments 20 times. In a later analysis, co-occurring TCRs were grouped using DBSCAN, with TCRdist sequence similarity added in when clustering inside HLA-allele-positive subsets. Co-occurrence clustering excluded repertoires with fewer than 30,000 or more than 120,000 public chains, plus five with anomalous nucleotide sharing. TCRdb took this table from immuneACCESS and kept in-frame rearrangements with V and J called. Such tables lack part of the clones; where checked against another copy, unresolved V genes explain under half of the gap, and the rest is unexplained. V, J and clone size were drawn from that table, and D and trimming were deduced from the DNA. The sample profile shows about 89,000 clones; around 85% of them were found once. Around 7.4% of the sample is held by the ten biggest clonotypes.

Sequencing was performed on PBMCs. The source of this sequence is a man in his forties or fifties in good health and CMV-seropositive. The chain employs TRBV19 and TRBJ2-3; TRBD1 is a weak D gene call, 6 bases matching. The CDR3 here reads CASSIWGQGTDTQYF. The DNA sequence follows: TGTGCCAGTAGTATCTGGGGGCAGGGCACAGATACGCAGTATTTT.